This passage covers 5 T cell receptor beta chains from one sample sequenced in a study of T cell changes during pregnancy in multiple sclerosis. Produced via immunoSEQ multiplex PCR; TCRdb's table is partial and in-frame only. The repertoire holds approximately 41,000 clones, with around 90% as singletons. The sequencing used CD4+ T cells from peripheral blood mononuclear cells, collected in the second trimester of pregnancy. The receptor set was obtained from a female donor in good health, enrolled as a control in a pregnancy study.

The rearrangement uses TRBV2 and TRBJ1-5, with 7 bases identical to TRBD1. This CDR3 comprises 18 residues. Germline V gene lookup returns CDR1 SNHLY and CDR2 FYNNEI. The V segment lost 0 bases and the J segment 2 bases; nucleotides outside the gene matches: 10. The CDR3 sequence is CASSEALGGGGGNQPQHF. The CDR3 region has the DNA TGTGCCAGCAGTGAAGCCTTAGGAGGGGGCGGGGGCAATCAGCCCCAGCATTTT.

The chain joins TRBV29-1 to TRBJ1-2, with D perhaps matching TRBD1 (5 bases). Germline loops: CDR1 SQVTM, CDR2 ANQGSEA. This CDR3 has 13 residues. Trimming took 1 base from V and 2 from J, leaving 8 bases between them. The CDR3 nucleotides read TGCAGCGTTGAAGGGGGCAGAAACTATGGCTACACCTTC. Translating gives CSVEGGRNYGYTF.

This clone was seen a few times. This chain joins TRBV21-1 and TRBJ1-3. TRBV21-1 is a documented pseudogene. The CDR3 has 13 amino acids. As DNA, the CDR3 is TGTGCCAGCAGCAAAGCTTTCGGGAACACCATATATTTT. Encoded protein: CASSKAFGNTIYF.

This sequence joins TRBV18 and TRBJ1-5, with D possibly being TRBD1 (5 bases). Per germline, CDR1 KGHSH and CDR2 LQKENI. The CDR3 contains 15 residues. The V gene lost 5 bases and the J gene lost 6 bases, with 17 bases spanning the gap. CDR3 amino acids: CASSGAGTYSQPQHF. CDR3 in DNA: TGTGCCAGCTCAGGGGCGGGAACGTACTCTCAGCCCCAGCATTTT.

The chain links TRBV6-1 to TRBJ2-7; the D gene is possibly TRBD1 (6 bases). CDR1 and CDR2 from the germline V gene are MNHNS and SASEGT. The CDR3 runs to 13 residues. V gave up 4 bases and J gave up 1 base, with 8 bases separating them. The CDR3 DNA reads TGTGCCAGCAGTGGAGGACAGTCCTACGAGCAGTACTTC. The encoded protein is CASSGGQSYEQYF.